This is a list of T cell receptor beta chains from one sample in a study of T cells after yellow fever vaccination. MiXCR was run by TCRdb on the 5' RACE reads, yielding one entry per CDR3 protein. The sample consists of a few hundred thousand distinct CDR3 sequences, approximately 8% of them appearing once. Sample: CD4+ T cells sorted from PBMCs, taken 5 days after the yellow fever booster vaccination. The receptors originated from a man younger than 35 who received the YFV17D yellow fever vaccine. Both conserved end residues are part of each CDR3. The D gene is left open where the match is weak. Size is omitted from some rows. Given values are once, few, many or a class for expanded clones.

>.|TRBJ2-7|TRBV6-5|.
CASKDSAYEQYF
TGTGCCAGCAAGGACTCTGCCTACGAGCAGTACTTC
>.|TRBJ1-6|TRBV7-8|.
CASSIVGGSSYNSPLHF
TGTGCCAGCAGCATAGTTGGGGGGAGCTCCTATAATTCACCCCTCCACTTT
>.|TRBJ1-2|TRBV10-3|.
CAINGPGNYGYTF
TGTGCCATCAACGGTCCGGGGAACTATGGCTACACCTTC
>.|TRBJ1-2|TRBV18|.
CASSPERDGYGYTF
TGTGCCAGCTCACCAGAGAGAGACGGCTATGGCTACACCTTC
>.|TRBJ1-1|TRBV4-1|.
CTSSREGDRYTEAFF
TGCACCAGCAGCCGAGAGGGAGACAGGTACACTGAAGCTTTCTTT
>.|TRBJ2-5|TRBV9|.
CASSVSLQETQYF
TGTGCCAGCAGCGTATCGCTCCAAGAGACCCAGTACTTC
>.|TRBJ1-1|TRBV4-2|few
CASSQASGSQGTEAFF
TGTGCCAGCAGCCAAGCTAGCGGGAGCCAGGGCACTGAAGCTTTCTTT
>.|TRBJ2-4|TRBV19|many
CASSIEGRGDTIQYF
TGTGCCAGTAGTATAGAAGGCCGAGGGGACACCATTCAGTACTTC
>.|TRBJ2-1|TRBV5-1|many
CASSHRFDGNEQFF
TGCGCCAGCAGCCATAGATTCGACGGGAATGAGCAGTTCTTC
>.|TRBJ2-6|TRBV6-1|.
CASNRSGANVLTF
TGTGCCAGCAATCGTTCTGGGGCCAACGTCCTGACTTTC
>TRBD1|TRBJ1-1|TRBV18|.
CASLEDRSREAFF
TGTGCCAGCTTAGAGGACAGGTCTCGTGAAGCTTTCTTT
>.|TRBJ2-1|TRBV20-1|.
CSAVGGGWHNEQFF
TGCAGTGCTGTTGGAGGGGGATGGCACAATGAGCAGTTCTTC
>TRBD2|TRBJ2-1|TRBV4-1|many
CASSQPLAGGQQFF
TGCGCCAGCAGCCAGCCCCTAGCGGGGGGGCAGCAGTTCTTC
>TRBD2|TRBJ2-3|TRBV3-1|.
CASSQEALAGSGTQYF
TGTGCCAGCAGCCAAGAAGCGCTAGCGGGGAGCGGTACGCAGTATTTT
>TRBD1|TRBJ2-1|TRBV24-1|.
CATSDSRGPEQFF
TGTGCCACCAGTGACTCGAGGGGGCCTGAGCAGTTCTTC
>.|TRBJ1-4|TRBV28|.
CASSLLAREREKLFF
TGTGCCAGCAGTTTATTGGCCAGGGAGAGGGAAAAACTGTTTTTT
>TRBD1|TRBJ2-3|TRBV5-1|many
CASRRQGGTDTQYF
TGCGCCAGCAGGAGACAGGGAGGCACAGATACGCAGTATTTT
>.|TRBJ1-1|TRBV6-5|few
CASSYSNGGGSTEAFF
TGTGCCAGCAGTTACTCAAACGGGGGAGGGAGCACTGAAGCTTTCTTT
>.|TRBJ2-5|TRBV9|few
CASSVRGTDYETQYF
TGTGCCAGCAGCGTCCGGGGGACAGACTATGAGACCCAGTACTTC
>.|TRBJ1-1|TRBV5-6|many
CASSTDSRTEAFF
TGTGCCAGCAGCACGGACAGTCGGACTGAAGCTTTCTTT
>.|TRBJ2-1|TRBV10-3|few
CAISTGRTQFF
TGTGCCATCAGTACGGGCCGTACGCAGTTCTTC
>TRBD1|TRBJ1-2|TRBV27|few
CASSLSLRTGGSGYTF
TGTGCCAGCAGTTTATCCCTACGGACAGGGGGTAGTGGCTACACCTTC
>.|TRBJ1-4|TRBV15|.
CASHRSTSEKLFF
TGTGCCAGCCACCGGAGTACTTCCGAAAAACTGTTTTTT
>TRBD2|TRBJ2-5|TRBV11-3|once
CASGPGLDATQYF
TGTGCCAGCGGACCGGGACTAGATGCGACCCAGTACTTC
>.|TRBJ1-1|TRBV15|few
CATSRETEAFF
TGTGCCACCAGCAGAGAAACTGAAGCTTTCTTT
>TRBD2|TRBJ2-5|TRBV7-2|few
CASSPGLAGAVPPETQYF
TGTGCCAGCAGCCCGGGACTAGCGGGGGCCGTACCTCCCGAGACCCAGTACTTC
>TRBD2|TRBJ2-3|TRBV28|few
CASSFLAGVVTQYF
TGTGCCAGCAGTTTTCTAGCGGGGGTGGTTACGCAGTATTTT
>.|TRBJ1-5|TRBV30|once
CAVTTGKSNQPQHF
TGTGCCGTAACTACAGGGAAAAGTAATCAGCCCCAGCATTTT
>.|TRBJ2-7|TRBV3-1|.
CASSQDGGSYF
TGTGCCAGCAGCCAAGACGGCGGATCGTACTTC